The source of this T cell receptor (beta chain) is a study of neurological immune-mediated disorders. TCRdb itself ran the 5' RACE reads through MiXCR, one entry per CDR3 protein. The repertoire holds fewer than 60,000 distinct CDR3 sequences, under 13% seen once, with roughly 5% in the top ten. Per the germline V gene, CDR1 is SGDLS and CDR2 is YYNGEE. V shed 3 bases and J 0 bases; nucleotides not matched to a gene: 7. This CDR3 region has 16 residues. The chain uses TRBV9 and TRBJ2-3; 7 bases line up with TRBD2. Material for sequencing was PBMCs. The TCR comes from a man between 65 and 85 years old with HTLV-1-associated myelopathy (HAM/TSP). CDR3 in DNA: TGTGCCAGCAGCGCCGACCCTAGCGGAAGCACAGATACGCAGTATTTT. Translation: CASSADPSGSTDTQYF.